These 5 T cell receptor beta chains were all obtained from the same sample, sequenced in a study of blood T cell repertoires in COVID-19. Produced via immunoSEQ multiplex PCR; TCRdb's table is partial and in-frame only. The table lists 340,000 or so clones, about 86% of them singletons, with 3.5% to 4.5% in the top ten. Sequencing used PBMCs or T cells enriched from blood (not recorded which). The receptor source for this set is a woman aged 40 to 55 with acute COVID-19.

In the case of this clone: Other nucleotide sequences in the sample specify the same CDR3. The V and J genes are TRBV7-9 and TRBJ2-5, with D possibly TRBD2 on 5 matching bases. The CDR3 runs to 13 residues. Trimming removed 6 bases at V and 4 bases at J, with 12 bases between. CDR1 SEHNR and CDR2 FQNEAQ come from the germline V gene (reference sequence). CDR3 sequence: CASSPGRGETQYF. The CDR3 DNA follows: TGTGCCAGCAGTCCAGGACGGGGAGAGACCCAGTACTTC.

The rearrangement joins TRBV4-2 to TRBJ2-5; 9 bases map to TRBD1. Unmatched junction bases numbered 2, after V lost 1 base and J lost 5 bases. Germline CDR1 reads LGHNA; CDR2 reads YNFKEQ. The CDR3 has 14 residues. CDR3: CASSQAGQGETQYF. CDR3 in DNA: TGTGCCAGCAGCCAAGCCGGACAGGGGGAGACCCAGTACTTC.

The chain employs TRBV11-1 and TRBJ2-1; tentative D call: TRBD2 (6 bases). Trimming cost V 4 bases and J 9 bases, with 22 bases left between them. Germline V lookup: CDR1 SGHAT, CDR2 FQDESV (reference sequence). The CDR3 sequence is 16 residues long. The chain's CDR3 is CASSSTTSPIIAEQFF. The CDR3 nucleotides read TGTGCCAGCAGCTCTACGACTAGTCCCATAATCGCTGAGCAGTTCTTC.

The chain employs TRBV3-1 (or the pseudogene TRBV3-2) and TRBJ2-5, with TRBD2 matching over 9 bases. Germline lookup yields CDR1 LGHDT and CDR2 YNNKEL (reference sequence). V trimming: 4 bases; J trimming: 1 base; junction bases outside the gene matches: 4. The CDR3 length is 15 residues. This CDR3 reads CASSPRGRGQETQYF. The CDR3 DNA is TGTGCCAGCAGCCCTCGCGGGAGGGGCCAAGAGACCCAGTACTTC.

The chain couples TRBV25-1 to TRBJ1-2; D uncertain. Germline V gene sequence: CDR1 MGHDK, CDR2 SYGVNS. The CDR3 length is 12 residues. The V and J ends lost 1 base and 8 bases respectively, with 8 bases between them. CDR3 in DNA: TGTGCCAGCAGTGAATCTATGTCGGGCTACACCTTC. This encodes CASSESMSGYTF.